This T cell receptor (beta chain) was captured in a study of Ad26.COV2.S vaccination and SARS-CoV-2 variants (dated by TCRdb to the early 2020s). Background on the whole study: The specificity and breadth of SARS-CoV-2-reactive T cell receptors after Ad26.COV2.S vaccination were assessed by TCRbeta repertoire sequencing. A total of 32 samples were included in the TCR-sequenced set, comprising around 19 Ad26.COV2.S vaccine recipients, 5 placebo recipients and 8 SARS-CoV-2 convalescent individuals. Here is what the overall study found, with its caveats: Higher spike-specific TCR breadth was observed in Ad26.COV2.S recipients than in placebo recipients (P = 0.0014). Substantial breadth of spike-specific CD8+ and CD4+ T cell responses was reported after vaccination. It was noted by the authors that total T cell responses may have been underestimated by the TCR breadth and depth analyses. Vaccine and placebo recipients had similar non-spike TCR breadth, a finding consistent with the vaccine containing only spike.

CDR1 LGHDT and CDR2 YNNKEL were looked up in the germline V gene (reference sequence). The CDR3 holds 15 amino acids from the cysteine to the phenylalanine. Only the CDR3 portion is preserved as DNA: 45 bases, with reading frame beginning at the first base. V is pared back by 0 bases and J by 8 bases, with 14 bases lying between the germline termini. For this clone: No antigen is known for it. Per-base qualities were not stored, and no clone one base away is much larger.

The label giving this sample's time point can be read as: individuals recovered from natural SARS-CoV-2 infection. TCRbeta CDR3 regions were sequenced with the immunoSEQ Assay. After extraction, genomic DNA underwent amplification by bias-controlled multiplex PCR, followed by high-throughput sequencing. The original pipeline was this. Collapsing and filtering of sequences were performed to quantify the absolute abundance of each unique TCRbeta CDR3 region. T cell fraction was estimated by normalizing TCRbeta template counts to usable DNA, which was measured by amplifying reference genes present in all nucleated cells. Repertoire TCRs were annotated as SARS-CoV-2-specific by exact matching of V gene, CDR3 amino acid sequence and J gene to a known reactive TCR set. The reference SARS-CoV-2 TCR set was obtained from MIRA and was filtered for enrichment in COVID-19-positive ImmuneCODE repertoires, whereby public or cross-reactive TCRs were removed. Based on the MIRA antigens, annotated TCRs were further analysed at the level of specific ORF or position within ORF. Depth was the summed frequency of annotated unique rearrangements, while breadth was defined as annotated unique rearrangements over total unique productive rearrangements. Group comparisons of TCR breadth used two-sided Wilcoxon rank-sum tests. Held by TCRdb, this immuneACCESS table contains in-frame sequences only and omits some clones. Under half of the omission traces to an unresolved V gene where checked; the cause of the rest is unknown. For V, J and clone size, that table is used; D and trimming come from the DNA. Within this sample are hundreds of thousands of clones, with around 90% of them counted one time only. In total, the top ten clones hold 3% to 4% of the sample.

This chain is built from TRBV3-1 (or the pseudogene TRBV3-2) and TRBJ2-4, with the D call tentatively TRBD1 or TRBD2, each fitting 5 bases. The clonotype comes from a human donor who had recovered from COVID-19. The sequenced sample was peripheral blood, obtained after recovery from COVID-19. The sequenced DNA is TGTGCCAGCAGCCAAGAGGGCCGGGGCCGGGACATTCAGTACTTC. Its amino acids are CASSQEGRGRDIQYF.